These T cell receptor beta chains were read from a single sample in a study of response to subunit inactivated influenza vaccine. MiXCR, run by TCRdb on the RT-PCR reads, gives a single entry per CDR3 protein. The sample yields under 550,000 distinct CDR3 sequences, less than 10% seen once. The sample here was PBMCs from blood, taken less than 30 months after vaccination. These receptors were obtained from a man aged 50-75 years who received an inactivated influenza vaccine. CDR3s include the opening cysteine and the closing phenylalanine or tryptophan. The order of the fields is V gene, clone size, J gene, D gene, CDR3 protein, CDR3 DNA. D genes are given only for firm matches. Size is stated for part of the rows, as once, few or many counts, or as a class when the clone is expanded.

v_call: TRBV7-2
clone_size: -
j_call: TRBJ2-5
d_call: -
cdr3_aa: CASSYTLQETQYF
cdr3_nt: TGTGCCAGCAGCTACACCTTACAAGAGACCCAGTACTTC

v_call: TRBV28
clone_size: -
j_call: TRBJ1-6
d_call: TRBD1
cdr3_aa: CASSLRGTASPLHF
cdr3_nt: TGTGCCAGCAGTTTACGCGGGACAGCCTCACCCCTCCACTTT

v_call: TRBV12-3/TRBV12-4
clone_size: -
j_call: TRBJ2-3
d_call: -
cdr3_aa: CASSLSADTQYF
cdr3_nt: TGTGCCAGCAGTTTATCGGCAGATACGCAGTATTTT

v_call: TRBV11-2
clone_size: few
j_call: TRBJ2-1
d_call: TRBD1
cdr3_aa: CASSLLQGAMEQFF
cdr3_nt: TGTGCCAGCAGCTTACTACAGGGGGCGATGGAGCAGTTCTTC

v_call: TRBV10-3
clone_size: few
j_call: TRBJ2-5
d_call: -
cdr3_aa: CAISVSRAQETQYF
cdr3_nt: TGTGCCATCAGTGTTTCCAGGGCCCAAGAGACCCAGTACTTC

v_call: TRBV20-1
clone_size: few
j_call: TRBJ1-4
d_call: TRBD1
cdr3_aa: CSASAPGQGNEKLFF
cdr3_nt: TGCAGTGCTAGCGCGCCGGGACAGGGCAATGAAAAACTGTTTTTT

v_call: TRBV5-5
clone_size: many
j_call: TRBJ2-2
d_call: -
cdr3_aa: CASHRRSSTGELFF
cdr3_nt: TGTGCCAGCCACAGGAGGTCCTCCACCGGGGAGCTGTTTTTT

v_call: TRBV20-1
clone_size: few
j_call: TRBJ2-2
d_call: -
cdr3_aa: CSALTGSGNTGELFF
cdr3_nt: TGCAGTGCTTTAACAGGGTCGGGGAACACCGGGGAGCTGTTTTTT

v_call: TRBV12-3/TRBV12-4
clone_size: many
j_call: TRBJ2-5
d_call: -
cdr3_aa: CASSLGILPLETQYF
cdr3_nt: TGTGCCAGCAGTTTGGGGATTTTACCGTTAGAGACCCAGTACTTC

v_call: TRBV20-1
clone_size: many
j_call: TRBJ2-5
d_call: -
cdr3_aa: CSARPWGGKETQYF
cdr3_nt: TGCAGTGCTAGACCGTGGGGCGGTAAAGAGACCCAGTACTTC

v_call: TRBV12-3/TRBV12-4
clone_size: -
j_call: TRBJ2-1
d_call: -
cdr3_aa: CASSPNRGGYNEQFF
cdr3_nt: TGTGCCAGCAGTCCCAACAGGGGGGGATACAATGAGCAGTTCTTC

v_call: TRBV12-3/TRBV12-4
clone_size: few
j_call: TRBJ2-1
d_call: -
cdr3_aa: CASSPNTFEQFF
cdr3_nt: TGTGCCAGCAGTCCTAACACCTTTGAGCAGTTCTTC

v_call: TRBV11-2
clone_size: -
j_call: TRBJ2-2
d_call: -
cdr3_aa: CASSLRESGELFF
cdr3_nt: TGTGCCAGCAGCCTCAGGGAGAGTGGGGAGCTGTTTTTT

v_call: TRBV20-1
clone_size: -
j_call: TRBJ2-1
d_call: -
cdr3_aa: CSARSQDSYNEQFF
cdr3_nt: TGCAGTGCTAGGAGTCAGGACTCCTACAATGAGCAGTTCTTC

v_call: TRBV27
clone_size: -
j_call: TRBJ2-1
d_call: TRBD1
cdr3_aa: CASNRQGSSYNEQFF
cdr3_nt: TGTGCCAGCAACCGACAGGGAAGCTCCTACAATGAGCAGTTCTTC

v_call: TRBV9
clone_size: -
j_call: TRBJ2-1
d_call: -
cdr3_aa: CASSARNEQFF
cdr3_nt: TGTGCCAGCAGCGCCCGGAATGAGCAGTTCTTC

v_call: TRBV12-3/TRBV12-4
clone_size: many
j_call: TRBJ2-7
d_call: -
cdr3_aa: CASSPDSYEQYF
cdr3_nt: TGTGCCAGCAGTCCGGACAGCTACGAGCAGTACTTC

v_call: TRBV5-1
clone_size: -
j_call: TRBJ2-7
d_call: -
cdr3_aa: CASRTGNNYEQYF
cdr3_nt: TGCGCCAGCCGTACAGGAAACAACTACGAGCAGTACTTC

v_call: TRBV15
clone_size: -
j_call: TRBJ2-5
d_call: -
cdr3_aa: CATSSLAFRVETQYF
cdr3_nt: TGTGCCACCAGCAGCCTGGCGTTTAGGGTGGAGACCCAGTACTTC

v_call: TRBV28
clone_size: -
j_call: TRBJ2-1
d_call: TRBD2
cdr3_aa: CASSVRLASNEQFF
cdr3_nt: TGTGCCAGCAGCGTCAGACTAGCCAGCAATGAGCAGTTCTTC

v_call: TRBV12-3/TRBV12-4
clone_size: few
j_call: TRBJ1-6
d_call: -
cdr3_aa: CASREPGTTRPGPLHF
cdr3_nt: TGTGCCAGCAGGGAACCCGGGACAACTCGACCCGGACCCCTCCACTTT

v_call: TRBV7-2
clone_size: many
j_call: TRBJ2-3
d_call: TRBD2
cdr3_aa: CASSFTSGILSTDTQYF
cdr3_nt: TGTGCCAGCAGCTTCACTAGCGGGATTCTTTCCACAGATACGCAGTATTTT

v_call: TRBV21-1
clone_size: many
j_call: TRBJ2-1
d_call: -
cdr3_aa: CASSKVVSGRARGEQFF
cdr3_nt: TGTGCCAGCAGCAAAGTGGTTAGCGGGAGGGCCCGGGGTGAGCAGTTCTTC

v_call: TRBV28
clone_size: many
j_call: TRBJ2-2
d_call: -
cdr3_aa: CASSTNTGELFF
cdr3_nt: TGCGCCAGCAGCACAAACACCGGGGAGCTGTTTTTT

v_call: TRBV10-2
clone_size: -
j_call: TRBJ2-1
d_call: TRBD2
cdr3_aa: CASGLAGGSYNEQFF
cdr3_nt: TGCGCCAGCGGACTAGCGGGGGGGTCCTACAATGAGCAGTTCTTC

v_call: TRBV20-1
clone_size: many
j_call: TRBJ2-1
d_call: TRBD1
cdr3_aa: CSARDRTFYNEQFF
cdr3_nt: TGCAGTGCTAGGGACAGGACCTTCTACAATGAGCAGTTCTTC

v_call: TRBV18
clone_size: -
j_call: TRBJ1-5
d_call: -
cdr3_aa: CASSPPSGSINQPQHF
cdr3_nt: TGTGCCAGCTCACCACCGTCGGGCAGCATCAATCAGCCCCAGCATTTT

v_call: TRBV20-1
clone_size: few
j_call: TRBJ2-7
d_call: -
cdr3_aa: CSANGQSYEQYF
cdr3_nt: TGCAGTGCTAATGGACAGTCCTACGAGCAGTACTTC

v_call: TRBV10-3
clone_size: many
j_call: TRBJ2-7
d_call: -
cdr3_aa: CAITSATDSRYEQYF
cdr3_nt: TGTGCCATCACCTCAGCCACGGACAGCCGTTACGAGCAGTACTTC

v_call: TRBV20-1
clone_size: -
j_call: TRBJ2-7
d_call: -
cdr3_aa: CSAIPAAKVVYEQYF
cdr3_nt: TGCAGTGCTATCCCCGCCGCGAAGGTTGTCTACGAGCAGTACTTC

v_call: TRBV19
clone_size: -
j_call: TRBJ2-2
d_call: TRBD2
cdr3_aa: CASSITSVTNTGELFF
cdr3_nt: TGTGCCAGTAGTATAACTAGCGTTACCAACACCGGGGAGCTGTTTTTT

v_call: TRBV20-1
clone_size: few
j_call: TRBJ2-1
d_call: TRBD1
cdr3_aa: CSEEGAFQNEQFF
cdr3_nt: TGCAGTGAAGAGGGGGCATTCCAAAATGAGCAGTTCTTC

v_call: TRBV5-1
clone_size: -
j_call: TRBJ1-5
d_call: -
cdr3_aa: CASSSLPGHPQHF
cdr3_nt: TGCGCCAGCAGCTCCCTCCCGGGACACCCCCAGCATTTT

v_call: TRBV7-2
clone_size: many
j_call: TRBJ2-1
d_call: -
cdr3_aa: CASSPRPNYNEQFF
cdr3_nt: TGTGCCAGCAGCCCGAGACCCAACTACAATGAGCAGTTCTTC

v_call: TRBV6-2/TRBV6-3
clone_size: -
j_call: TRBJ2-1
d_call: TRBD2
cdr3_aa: CASAAGGQIEQFF
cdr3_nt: TGTGCCAGCGCGGCGGGGGGGCAGATTGAGCAGTTCTTC

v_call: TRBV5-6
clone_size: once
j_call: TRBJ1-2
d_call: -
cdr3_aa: CASSGTGTDYGYTF
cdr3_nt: TGTGCCAGCAGCGGAACCGGGACGGACTATGGCTACACCTTC

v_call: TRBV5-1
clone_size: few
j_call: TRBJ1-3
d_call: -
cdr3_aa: CASSLAGSLTGNTIYF
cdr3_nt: TGCGCCAGCAGCTTGGCCGGCTCCCTAACTGGAAACACCATATATTTT

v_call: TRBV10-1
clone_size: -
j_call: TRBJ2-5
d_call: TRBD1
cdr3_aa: CASSVGTGVQETQYF
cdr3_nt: TGCGCCAGCAGTGTCGGGACAGGGGTCCAAGAGACCCAGTACTTC

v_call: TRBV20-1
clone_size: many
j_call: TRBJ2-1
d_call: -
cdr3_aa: CSARDLGESYNEQFF
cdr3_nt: TGCAGTGCTAGAGATCTGGGGGAGTCCTACAATGAGCAGTTCTTC

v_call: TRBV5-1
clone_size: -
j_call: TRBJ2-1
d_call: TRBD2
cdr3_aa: CASSLGLAGVNNEQFF
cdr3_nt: TGCGCCAGCAGCTTAGGGCTAGCGGGGGTCAACAATGAGCAGTTCTTC